These T cell receptor beta chains were read from a single sample in a study of identical twins. TCRdb re-called the 5' RACE reads through MiXCR, storing one row per CDR3 protein. The sample holds approximately 230,000 distinct CDR3 sequences, 6.5% seen once. These data are also associated with another study on T cells expressing NK-cell markers.

The sample taken for sequencing was CD8+ T cells sorted from blood. The source is a woman aged 18-29 years in good health. CDR3s include the opening cysteine and the closing phenylalanine or tryptophan. The D gene is left open where the match is weak. Rows give clone size only sometimes, using once, few, many, or a class for an expanded clone.

clone_size d_call j_call v_call cdr3_nt cdr3_aa
few - TRBJ2-2 TRBV13 TGTGCCAGCAGCCCCCGTCTAGAAGCGGTCGGGGAGCTGTTTTTT CASSPRLEAVGELFF
many TRBD2 TRBJ2-5 TRBV12-3/TRBV12-4 TGTGCCAGCAGTTTTGCAGGACTAGCGGGGGAGACCCAGTACTTC CASSFAGLAGETQYF
many - TRBJ2-1 TRBV2 TGTGCCAGCAAGGGGTCGGAGGGCCGTGGGAATGAGCAGTTCTTC CASKGSEGRGNEQFF
- TRBD2 TRBJ2-1 TRBV20-1 TGCAGTGCCACAGCGGGGTACAATGAGCAGTTCTTC CSATAGYNEQFF
many - TRBJ2-3 TRBV11-3 TGTGCCAGCCGCTCAAAACCGGGATCAGAGACAGATACGCAGTATTTT CASRSKPGSETDTQYF
many - TRBJ1-6 TRBV4-1 TGCGCCAGCAGCCTAGGAAGTGGCAATTCACCCCTCCACTTT CASSLGSGNSPLHF
many - TRBJ2-7 TRBV3-1 TGTGCCAGCAGCCAAGTGAACCAATTCCCCTACGAGCAGTACTTC CASSQVNQFPYEQYF
few TRBD2 TRBJ2-1 TRBV7-9 TGTGCCAGCAGCTTACCCCTGAGGCTAGCGGGCTACAATGAGCAGTTCTTC CASSLPLRLAGYNEQFF
few - TRBJ2-7 TRBV5-6 TGTGCCAGCAGCATGGGTGGGAGCGAGCAGTACTTC CASSMGGSEQYF
many - TRBJ1-1 TRBV5-1 TGCGCCAGCAGCTTGTTGGGAGGGACTGAAGCTTTCTTT CASSLLGGTEAFF
- TRBD2 TRBJ2-7 TRBV6-9 TGTGCCAGCAGTTATTCAGGTGCGGGAGGGAAGCAGTACTTC CASSYSGAGGKQYF
few TRBD1 TRBJ2-7 TRBV7-9 TGTGCCAGCAGCTGGGACAGGGGGCTAGGCGAGCAGTACTTC CASSWDRGLGEQYF
many - TRBJ2-2 TRBV9 TGTGCCAGCACCTCTAGCACCGGGGAGCTGTTTTTT CASTSSTGELFF
- TRBD2 TRBJ2-5 TRBV7-8 TGTGCCAGCAGGGACTCCCAGCGGGAGACCCTGTACTTC CASRDSQRETLYF
- - TRBJ2-6 TRBV11-1 TGTGCCAGCAGCGCCACGGACCCATCCAACTCTGGGGCCAACGTCCTGACTTTC CASSATDPSNSGANVLTF
many - TRBJ2-5 TRBV7-8 TGTGCCAGCAGCTCCCGACATGGAATCCAAGAGACCCAGTACTTC CASSSRHGIQETQYF
many - TRBJ2-7 TRBV29-1 TGCAGCGGGACGGACCCGGGATTCGAGCAGTACTTC CSGTDPGFEQYF